Listed below are T cell receptor beta chains from one sample, sequenced in a study of blood T cell repertoires in COVID-19. The method was immunoSEQ multiplex PCR; TCRdb's version includes in-frame clones alone and lacks a portion of them. The sample lists around 160,000 clones, around four fifths occurring once. The sample consisted of peripheral blood. The receptors shown here come from a woman in her forties with active or convalescent COVID-19. The CDR3 runs from the conserved cysteine through the conserved F or W. A D gene is named only where the DNA matches it firmly. Clone size is shown for a subset of rows, as once, few, many or a class of expanded clone.

v_gene	abundance	j_gene	d_gene	CDR3aa	CDR3nt
TRBV7-8	.	TRBJ2-3	TRBD2	CASSLALAGATSTDTQYF	TGTGCCAGCAGCTTAGCGCTAGCGGGTGCAACTAGCACAGATACGCAGTATTTT
TRBV27	.	TRBJ1-5	TRBD1	CASSPWTGRHNQPQHF	TGTGCCAGCAGTCCCTGGACAGGGAGGCACAATCAGCCCCAGCATTTT
TRBV28	.	TRBJ2-2	.	CASSSPDTGELFF	TGTGCCAGCAGTTCTCCGGACACCGGGGAGCTGTTTTTT
TRBV3-1/TRBV3-2	.	TRBJ1-2	TRBD1	CASSHLPGTGGPIYGYTF	TGTGCCAGCAGCCACTTACCCGGGACAGGGGGCCCAATCTATGGCTACACCTTC
TRBV4-3	few	TRBJ2-7	TRBD1	CASSQGTGPYEQYF	TGCGCCAGCAGCCAAGGGACAGGGCCCTACGAGCAGTACTTC
TRBV21-1	.	TRBJ2-5	.	CASSKILGAGETQYF	TGTGCCAGCAGTAAAATCTTGGGGGCCGGTGAGACCCAGTACTTC
TRBV18	.	TRBJ2-7	.	CASSPPPPLGPYEQYF	TGTGCCAGCTCACCACCCCCTCCCTTGGGCCCCTACGAGCAGTACTTC
TRBV27	.	TRBJ2-7	TRBD1	CASRAGTGSYEQYF	TGTGCCAGCAGGGCCGGGACAGGCTCCTACGAGCAGTACTTC
TRBV6-6	.	TRBJ1-1	TRBD1	CAIRGTGELNTEAFF	TGTGCCATTAGAGGGACAGGGGAACTTAACACTGAAGCTTTCTTT
TRBV7-2	.	TRBJ2-5	TRBD2	CASSSKREWGETQYF	TGTGCCAGCAGTAGCAAGCGGGAGTGGGGAGAGACCCAGTACTTC
TRBV11-3	.	TRBJ2-3	.	CASSRSGTDTQYF	TGTGCCAGCAGCCGTAGCGGCACAGATACGCAGTATTTT
TRBV18	.	TRBJ1-4	TRBD1	CASSPLNRGAANEKLFF	TGTGCCAGCTCACCACTTAACAGGGGCGCGGCTAATGAAAAACTGTTTTTT
TRBV29-1	.	TRBJ1-2	.	CSVEAPTGYGYTF	TGCAGCGTTGAAGCCCCCACTGGCTATGGCTACACCTTC
TRBV6-5	once	TRBJ1-2	.	CASREINYGYTF	TGTGCCAGCAGGGAGATCAACTATGGCTACACCTTC
TRBV10-3	.	TRBJ2-7	.	CATTVPDRLHEQYF	TGTGCCACCACCGTCCCCGACAGGCTCCACGAGCAGTACTTC
TRBV3-1/TRBV3-2	.	TRBJ1-2	.	CASSPTPLGYGYTF	TGTGCCAGCAGCCCGACACCACTCGGCTATGGCTACACCTTC
TRBV6-2/TRBV6-3	few	TRBJ2-1	TRBD2	CASSYEVGGSYNEQFF	TGTGCCAGCAGTTACGAGGTGGGAGGGTCCTACAATGAGCAGTTCTTC